The rows below give T cell receptor beta chains drawn from one sample of a study of blood T cell repertoires in COVID-19. Libraries were prepared by immunoSEQ multiplex PCR; TCRdb keeps only in-frame clonotypes and omits some of them. Of 300,000 to 350,000 clones in the sample, roughly 90% are singletons; the top ten hold under 7%. Sequencing input: peripheral blood. Receptors originate from a woman in her twenties or thirties with COVID-19, enrolled during active disease. Both conserved end residues are part of each CDR3. D genes are given only for firm matches. The listing skips clone size in some rows; elsewhere it reads once, few, many or a size class.

v_gene	d_gene	j_gene	abundance	CDR3nt	CDR3aa
TRBV1	NA	TRBJ2-7	NA	TGCACCAGTGGTGCGGGAGCTTCCTACGAGCAGTACTTC	CTSGAGASYEQYF
TRBV5-1	TRBD1	TRBJ1-2	once	TGCGCCAGCAGCTTAACGACAGGGGAAAGGTATGGCTACACCTTC	CASSLTTGERYGYTF
TRBV19	TRBD1	TRBJ2-3	NA	TGTGCCAGTAGTATTAGGGGACAGATGGGCACAGATACGCAGTATTTT	CASSIRGQMGTDTQYF
TRBV18	TRBD1	TRBJ2-1	NA	TGTGCCAGCTCACGGGACAGGGGACGAAATGAGCAGTTCTTC	CASSRDRGRNEQFF
TRBV19	TRBD2	TRBJ2-1	NA	TGTGCCAGTAGCCTCTGGACTAGCACTGTTAATGAGCAGTTCTTC	CASSLWTSTVNEQFF
TRBV21-1	NA	TRBJ1-5	few	TGTGCCAGCAGGGGGACAGATAGCAATCAGCCCCAGCATTTT	CASRGTDSNQPQHF
TRBV28	NA	TRBJ1-2	NA	TGTGCCAGCAGTCTGCGGACAGTCTATGGCTACACCTTC	CASSLRTVYGYTF
TRBV6-5	NA	TRBJ2-7	NA	TGTGCCTCCCGGAGGCCAGCGGGCGAGCAGTACTTC	CASRRPAGEQYF
TRBV7-3	NA	TRBJ1-1	NA	TGTGCCAGCAGCTTCCAGGAGAACACTGAAGCTTTCTTT	CASSFQENTEAFF
TRBV19	NA	TRBJ2-5	NA	TGTGCCAGTAGTATAGACCCATTTCAGGGGACGGAGACCCAGTACTTC	CASSIDPFQGTETQYF
TRBV12-5	TRBD2	TRBJ2-5	NA	TGTGCTAGTGGTTTGAGTGTGGGACTAGCGGGAGGAGAGACCCAGTACTTC	CASGLSVGLAGGETQYF
TRBV4-1	TRBD1	TRBJ2-2	NA	TGCGCCAGCAGCCAATGGACAGGGATAGGCACCGGGGAGCTGTTTTTT	CASSQWTGIGTGELFF
TRBV7-2	NA	TRBJ1-5	NA	TGTGCCAGCAGCTTAGATGGGACACCGAGCTTTTATAGCAATCAGCCCCAGCATTTT	CASSLDGTPSFYSNQPQHF
TRBV30	NA	TRBJ2-7	NA	TGTGCCTGGAGCAGAGGTTGGGGGCTGTCCTACGAGCAGTACTTC	CAWSRGWGLSYEQYF
TRBV4-3	NA	TRBJ1-5	NA	TGCGCCAGCAGCCAAGATCGGGGGGGCTTCAATCAGCCCCAGCATTTT	CASSQDRGGFNQPQHF
TRBV5-1	TRBD1	TRBJ2-5	NA	TGCGCCAGCAGCTTGGTACCAGGGGGTACCATCGGTTACTTC	CASSLVPGGTIGYF
TRBV5-1	NA	TRBJ1-2	once	TGCGCCAGCAGCTTAGTTATTACACCGCGAGGCTATGGCTACACCTTC	CASSLVITPRGYGYTF
TRBV5-1	NA	TRBJ2-5	NA	TGCGCCAGCAGCTTGGGACAGGATAAAGCGACCCAGTACTTC	CASSLGQDKATQYF
TRBV18	NA	TRBJ1-2	NA	TGTGCCAGCTCACCGCTTGTAAAGACAGCAGCTAACTATGGCTACACCTTC	CASSPLVKTAANYGYTF
TRBV7-8	TRBD2	TRBJ2-1	NA	TGTGCCAGCAGCTTAGGTTTGGGGGAGGGCCTCAATGAGCAGTTCTTC	CASSLGLGEGLNEQFF
TRBV4-1	TRBD2	TRBJ2-7	few	TGCGCCAGCAGCCTACGACTAGCGGAAACCTACGAGCAGTACTTC	CASSLRLAETYEQYF
TRBV5-1	TRBD1	TRBJ2-1	NA	TGCGCCAGCAGCTTGGGACAGGGCTCCTACAATGAGCAGTTCTTC	CASSLGQGSYNEQFF
TRBV4-3	TRBD2	TRBJ2-1	NA	TGCGCCAGCAGCCAGGGAGGGCCCCCCGGGGAGCAGTTCTTC	CASSQGGPPGEQFF
TRBV27	TRBD2	TRBJ2-3	once	TGTGCCAGCATTGGCCTAGCGGGAACAGATACGCAGTATTTT	CASIGLAGTDTQYF
TRBV2	NA	TRBJ2-3	NA	TGTGCCAGCAGTCGAGGGCGGGGCTTCACAGATACGCAGTATTTT	CASSRGRGFTDTQYF
TRBV5-6	NA	TRBJ2-1	NA	TGTGCCAGCTCGCGGGGATTGCAGGTCTACAATGAGCAGTTCTTC	CASSRGLQVYNEQFF
TRBV5-6	TRBD1	TRBJ2-2	NA	TGTGCCAGCAGCTTGTACGCAGGGGGCAGGACCGGGGAGCTGTTTTTT	CASSLYAGGRTGELFF
TRBV2	NA	TRBJ1-5	NA	TGTGCCAGCGGGGCATTAGGGCAGCCCCAGCATTTT	CASGALGQPQHF
TRBV7-8	NA	TRBJ2-7	NA	TGTGCCAGCAGCCCTCCTAGGAACGAGCAGTACTTC	CASSPPRNEQYF
TRBV27	NA	TRBJ1-6	NA	TGTGCCAGCAGAGAAAACAGGGTGGGCTCACCCCTCCACTTT	CASRENRVGSPLHF
TRBV29-1	NA	TRBJ1-1	once	TGCAGCGTCGCGATAGGGGGGGCAAACACTGAAGCTTTCTTT	CSVAIGGANTEAFF
TRBV28	TRBD1	TRBJ1-5	NA	TGTGCCAGCAGTCCCGCCGCCGGACAGGGCGAGCAGCCCCAGCATTTT	CASSPAAGQGEQPQHF
TRBV7-2	NA	TRBJ2-5	NA	TGTGCCAGCAGCTTAGCCGTCGGGGTCGGAGAGACCCAGTACTTC	CASSLAVGVGETQYF
TRBV9	TRBD1	TRBJ1-3	NA	TGTGCCAGCAGCGCAGACAGGGGTTTTGGAAACACCATATATTTT	CASSADRGFGNTIYF
TRBV29-1	NA	TRBJ2-2	NA	TGCAGCGTACCCGGGAGGGGGCGCACCGGGGAGCTGTTTTTT	CSVPGRGRTGELFF
TRBV30	NA	TRBJ2-6	NA	TGTGCCTGGAGTGTTGGGGGGTCGAACGTCCTGACTTTC	CAWSVGGSNVLTF
TRBV16	TRBD1	TRBJ2-5	NA	TGTGCCAGCAGCCAAGGGACAGTAGAGACCCAGTACTTC	CASSQGTVETQYF
TRBV5-1	NA	TRBJ2-3	NA	TGCGCCAGCAGCTTGGAAGGCCTCAGGCACAATACGCAGTATTTT	CASSLEGLRHNTQYF
TRBV5-1	NA	TRBJ2-1	NA	TGCGCCAGCAGCTTGGACTCATTTTCCTACAATGAGCAGTTCTTC	CASSLDSFSYNEQFF
TRBV30	TRBD1	TRBJ1-2	NA	TGTGCCTGGAGTGTATTCCCGCAGGGGGCAGGGTATGGCTACACCTTC	CAWSVFPQGAGYGYTF
TRBV5-1	TRBD1	TRBJ1-4	NA	TGCGCCAGCAGCCGCGGACAGGGCAAGGCTAATGAAAAACTGTTTTTT	CASSRGQGKANEKLFF
TRBV28	NA	TRBJ1-6	NA	TGTGCCAGCAGTCCAATGCAGGGGTGGAATTCACCCCTCCACTTT	CASSPMQGWNSPLHF
TRBV24-1	TRBD1	TRBJ1-4	NA	TGTGCCACCAGTGAGCCAGGACAGGCCTTAGAAAAACTGTTTTTT	CATSEPGQALEKLFF
TRBV5-1	NA	TRBJ2-5	once	TGCGCCAGCAGCTTGGCCGGTGGGACCCAGTACTTC	CASSLAGGTQYF
TRBV6-2/TRBV6-3	TRBD2	TRBJ2-3	NA	TGTGCCAGCAGTCCCTTTTGGGCTAGCGGAGGGGTGGCGCAGTATTTT	CASSPFWASGGVAQYF
TRBV27	TRBD2	TRBJ2-7	NA	TGTGCCAGCAGTCCTCAGACTAGCCGGAAGCACGAGCAGTACTTC	CASSPQTSRKHEQYF
TRBV4-3	NA	TRBJ1-5	few	TGCGCCAGCAGCCAAGATGAGCGGCAGCCCCAGCATTTT	CASSQDERQPQHF
TRBV14	NA	TRBJ1-2	NA	TGTGCCAGCAGCCAAGTTGGGGGCTTGGGCTACACCTTC	CASSQVGGLGYTF
TRBV3-1/TRBV3-2	TRBD1	TRBJ2-2	NA	TGTGCCAGCAGGGTGACAGGGGGCTATACCGGGGAGCTGTTTTTT	CASRVTGGYTGELFF
TRBV7-9	NA	TRBJ2-5	NA	TGTGCCAGCAGCTTAAGCTTGGGCAGGTCGGAAGAGACCCAGTACTTC	CASSLSLGRSEETQYF
TRBV19	TRBD1	TRBJ1-1	NA	TGTGCCAGTAGTGGCCGGGACAGGGACACTGAAGCTTTCTTT	CASSGRDRDTEAFF
TRBV6-5	NA	TRBJ2-7	NA	TGTGCCAGCAGTTACTCGGCAGGGGGGTCCTACGAGCAGTACTTC	CASSYSAGGSYEQYF
TRBV9	TRBD1	TRBJ2-1	NA	TGTGCCAGCAGCGTTGGAAGACAGGGGGTTCTCAGCTCCTACAATGAGCAGTTCTTC	CASSVGRQGVLSSYNEQFF
TRBV6-2/TRBV6-3	NA	TRBJ2-1	once	TGTGCCAGCAGTTACTCAAAGAGGGCAGGGGTTGATAATGAGCAGTTCTTC	CASSYSKRAGVDNEQFF
TRBV10-3	TRBD2	TRBJ2-2	NA	TGTGCCATCAGTGAATATGGGACTAGCGGGAACCTGGCCGGGGAGCTGTTTTTT	CAISEYGTSGNLAGELFF